The 16 T cell receptor beta chains in this list originate from one sample, sequenced in a study of CD8 T cells in Susac syndrome. RNA amounts of roughly 0.45 to 1 ug underwent reverse transcription with random hexamers. TCRdb re-called the immunoSEQ multiplex PCR reads with MiXCR, one entry per CDR3 protein. The repertoire holds around 180,000 distinct CDR3 sequences, with 95% as singletons. The material sequenced was CD8+ T cells from PBMCs. The source is a human donor with multiple sclerosis.

The rearrangement joins TRBV20-1 to TRBJ2-1; unclear D gene. Germline assignment: CDR1 DFQATT and CDR2 SNEGSKA (reference sequence). Trimming pared 0 bases from V and 0 bases from J, leaving 12 bases between. The CDR3 loop spans 16 amino acids. CDR3 sequence reads: CSARDENPGSYNEQFF. CDR3 DNA sequence: TGCAGTGCTAGAGATGAGAACCCGGGCTCCTACAATGAGCAGTTCTTC.

This sequence joins TRBV28 and TRBJ2-7; D remains unclear. This CDR3 comprises 16 residues. V gave up 3 bases and J gave up 2 bases, with 17 bases separating them. CDR1 and CDR2 from the germline V gene are MDHEN and SYDVKM. CDR3 region: CASSFPPLDPTYEQYF. DNA of the CDR3: TGTGCCAGCAGTTTTCCCCCACTCGATCCTACCTACGAGCAGTACTTC.

A single count supports this clonotype. The genes are TRBV9 and TRBJ1-2, with 7 positions matching TRBD1. V dropped 5 bases and J dropped 3; count of bases not matched to a gene: 4. Germline V gene data show CDR1 as SGDLS and CDR2 as YYNGEE. CDR3 size: 13 residues. For the CDR3, the DNA is TGTGCCAGCAGATCAGACAGGGACTATGGCTACACCTTC. Translated: CASRSDRDYGYTF.

This chain connects TRBV15 to TRBJ2-7; D is unresolved. V was clipped by 0 bases and J by 5 bases, with 14 bases between them. This CDR3 is 15 amino acids long. CDR1 and CDR2 from the germline V gene are LNHNV and YYDKDF (reference sequence). The CDR3 loop is CATSREGKSYHEQYF. CDR3 DNA sequence: TGTGCCACCAGCAGAGAGGGGAAGAGTTACCACGAGCAGTACTTC.

J is TRBJ2-1 and V is TRBV3-1; 11 nucleotides match TRBD2. This CDR3 spans 17 amino acids. Trimming cost V 3 bases and J 8 bases; bases outside gene matches: 12. Germline CDR1 reads LGHDT; CDR2 reads YNNKEL (reference sequence). The CDR3 loop reads CASSQGSSGGVPDEQFF. The CDR3 DNA reads as TGTGCCAGCAGCCAGGGGAGTAGCGGGGGGGTACCTGATGAGCAGTTCTTC.

The chain combines TRBV27 with TRBJ2-1; 14 bases are shared with TRBD2. Germline lookup yields CDR1 MNHEY and CDR2 SMNVEV (reference sequence). This CDR3 is built from 15 residues. Unmatched junction bases numbered 4, after V lost 6 bases and J lost 6 bases. This CDR3 is CASSRGLAGGNEQFF. The CDR3 DNA is TGTGCCAGCAGCCGCGGACTAGCGGGAGGCAATGAGCAGTTCTTC.

The rearrangement joins TRBV7-9 to TRBJ1-2; 7 nucleotides match TRBD1. J was trimmed by 6 bases and V by 5 bases; bases with no gene match: 9. This CDR3 is 14 amino acids long. Germline loops: CDR1 SEHNR, CDR2 FQNEAQ (reference sequence). CDR3 region: CASSMGQPRDGYTF. The CDR3 coding sequence is TGTGCCAGCAGCATGGGACAGCCGAGGGATGGCTACACCTTC.

This clonotype came up once. V usage is TRBV19 and J usage is TRBJ2-1, with TRBD1 identical over 8 bases. The CDR3 totals 14 residues. V shed 3 bases and J 5 bases; nucleotides not matched to a gene: 3. Germline V CDR1 and CDR2: LNHDA, SQIVND (reference sequence). The CDR3 is CASSMQGAHNEQFF. Written as DNA, the CDR3 is TGTGCCAGTAGTATGCAGGGGGCCCACAATGAGCAGTTCTTC.

The rearrangement joins TRBV23-1 to TRBJ2-7; D ambiguous. TRBV23-1 is given ORF status, its function remaining uncertain. The CDR3 sequence is 12 residues long. With 3 bases removed from V and 3 bases from J, the gap between germline ends came to 6 bases. CDR3 amino acids: CASSHPIYEQYF. CDR3 nucleotides: TGCGCCAGCAGTCACCCGATCTACGAGCAGTACTTC.

The gene calls are TRBV25-1 and TRBJ1-1; no clear D. V lost 7 bases to trimming and J lost 5 bases, with 14 bases between them. The CDR3 consists of 13 residues. Germline CDR1 is MGHDK and CDR2 is SYGVNS. For the CDR3, the DNA is TGTGCCAGCAACCAAGGATGGAAGACTGAAGCTTTCTTT. This sequence encodes CASNQGWKTEAFF.

The rearrangement joins TRBV13 to TRBJ1-1; the D gene is possibly TRBD1 (5 bases). The V end was cut by 5 bases, the J end by 6 bases, with 13 bases between. The CDR3 has 13 amino acids. Germline V gives CDR1 PRHDT, CDR2 FYEKMQ (reference sequence). This chain's CDR3 is CASSRGGDAEAFF. CDR3 DNA sequence: TGTGCCAGCAGCCGCGGGGGAGACGCTGAAGCTTTCTTT.

The chain links TRBV29-1 to TRBJ2-1; 10 bases are a match to TRBD2. The CDR3 is 15 amino acids. Germline values: CDR1 SQVTM, CDR2 ANQGSEA. The trim removed 4 bases at V and 4 bases at J, leaving 7 bases unmatched. This CDR3 is CSVANLAGDYNEQFF. The CDR3 nucleotides read TGCAGCGTTGCTAATCTAGCGGGGGATTACAATGAGCAGTTCTTC.

This chain's CDR3 is CATSRGGTDTQYF. The CDR3 region has the DNA TGTGCCACCAGTCGCGGCGGCACAGATACGCAGTATTTT. The genes are TRBV15 and TRBJ2-3; D unclear. Germline V gene lookup returns CDR1 LNHNV and CDR2 YYDKDF (reference sequence). Trimming pared 6 bases from V and 1 base from J, leaving 8 bases between. The CDR3 has 13 residues.

V gene TRBV13 combines with J gene TRBJ2-1; TRBD1 matches at 10 bases. The V gene end was trimmed by 5 bases and the J gene end by 8 bases; junction bases not matched to a gene: 9. Germline V gives CDR1 PRHDT, CDR2 FYEKMQ (reference sequence). The CDR3 is 15 residues long. As DNA, the CDR3 is TGTGCCAGCAGCCTCTCGGGACAGGGGTGGGATGAGCAGTTCTTC. This encodes CASSLSGQGWDEQFF. Based on the CDR3 plus reference TRBV13 and TRBJ2-1, the full variable domain is AAGVIQSPRHLIKEKRETATLKCYPIPRHDTVYWYQQGPGQDPQFLISFYEKMQSDKGSIPDRFSAQQFSDYHSELNMSSLELGDSALYFCASSLSGQGWDEQFFGPGTRLTVL.

V is TRBV20-1 and J is TRBJ2-2, with 7 bases matching TRBD2. The CDR3 sequence is 11 residues long. V gave up 6 bases and J gave up 7 bases; unmatched junction bases: 2. Germline V gene data show CDR1 as DFQATT and CDR2 as SNEGSKA (reference sequence). DNA of the CDR3: TGCAGTGCAGGGGAGGGCGGGGAGCTGTTTTTT. The encoded protein is CSAGEGGELFF.

The chain couples TRBV3-1 to TRBJ1-2; D gene uncertain. The CDR3 has 12 residues. V was shortened by 1 base and J by 8 bases, with 8 bases between the two germline ends. Germline values: CDR1 LGHDT, CDR2 YNNKEL (reference sequence). CDR3 region: CASSQGVAGYTF. In DNA, the CDR3 is TGTGCCAGCAGCCAAGGGGTGGCCGGCTACACCTTC.